This T cell receptor beta chain comes out of a study of blood T cell repertoires in COVID-19. Across the study: The United States, Italy and Spain were the sources of the acute and convalescent COVID-19 samples. T cells, B-cell-depleted T cells, or PBMCs supplied cDNA or gDNA.

This CDR3 has 13 residues. CDR1 is SQVTM and CDR2 is ANQGSEA in the germline V gene. V was pared by 5 bases and J by 6 bases, with 11 bases between. Per the original methods: For nucleated cells, counts were estimated from reference gene primer amplification. Profiled with immunoSEQ multiplex PCR; TCRdb holds only in-frame clones, not every one. V and J calls plus clone size are reproduced from that table; the DNA served to infer D and trimming. The sample gives approximately 110,000 clones, 85% to 90% of which show up once; about 1% is in the top ten. Sequences were obtained from peripheral blood. The rearrangement joins TRBV29-1 to TRBJ1-6; weak D call: TRBD1 (6 bases). This sequence originates from a woman in her fifties or sixties with active or convalescent COVID-19. CDR3 protein: CSVKLGGNSPLHF. Written as DNA, the CDR3 is TGCAGCGTTAAGTTAGGGGGTAATTCACCCCTCCACTTT.